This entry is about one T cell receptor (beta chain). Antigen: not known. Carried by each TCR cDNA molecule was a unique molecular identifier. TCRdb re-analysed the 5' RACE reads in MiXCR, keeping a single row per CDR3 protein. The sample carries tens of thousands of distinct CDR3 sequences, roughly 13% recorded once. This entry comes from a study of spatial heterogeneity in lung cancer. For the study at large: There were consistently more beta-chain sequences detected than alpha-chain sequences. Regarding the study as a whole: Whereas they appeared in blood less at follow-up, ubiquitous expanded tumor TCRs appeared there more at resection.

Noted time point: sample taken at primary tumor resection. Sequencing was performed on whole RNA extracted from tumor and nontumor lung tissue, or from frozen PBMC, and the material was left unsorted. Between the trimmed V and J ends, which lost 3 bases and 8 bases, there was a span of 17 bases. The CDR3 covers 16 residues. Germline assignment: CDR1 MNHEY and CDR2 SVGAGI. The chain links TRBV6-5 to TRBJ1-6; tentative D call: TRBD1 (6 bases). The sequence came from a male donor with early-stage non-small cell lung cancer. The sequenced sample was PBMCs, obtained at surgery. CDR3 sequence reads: CASSYSPGVSDSPLHF. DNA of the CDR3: TGTGCCAGCAGTTATTCCCCAGGGGTCTCAGATTCACCCCTCCACTTT.